This T cell receptor beta chain originates from a study of monozygotic twins with inflammatory bowel disease. One entry per CDR3 protein, without DNA, is what TCRdb gives after re-calling the 5' RACE reads. This sample contains around 40,000 distinct CDR3 sequences. The CDR3 has 16 residues. The germline V gene encodes CDR1 SGHDN and CDR2 FVKESK. The sequencing input was blood. The gene calls are TRBV14 and TRBJ2-1; the D call of TRBD2 rests on TCRdb alone, since no DNA is present to check it. This TCR was recovered from a human donor with ulcerative colitis or Crohn's disease, or a healthy co-twin of an affected twin (not recorded which). This chain's CDR3 is CAAGLAGGRSYNEQFF. Based on the CDR3 plus reference TRBV14 and TRBJ2-1, the full variable domain is EAGVTQFPSHSVIEKGQTVTLRCDPISGHDNLYWYRRVMGKEIKFLLHFVKESKQDESGMPNNRFLAERTGGTYSTLKVQPAELEDSGVYFCAAGLAGGRSYNEQFFGPGTRLTVL.